This T cell receptor (beta chain) was profiled in a study of T cell repertoires in cytomegalovirus infection. About the study: Used in the study were CMV epitopes, some recently identified and HLA-C-restricted, others well-studied and HLA-B-restricted. An indication of both CMV infection and matching HLA type came from public TCR beta signatures. Whole-study findings and limits: Individuals carrying CMV plus the relevant HLA were identified by cumulative frequency of public TCR beta families.

V was clipped by 6 bases and J by 3 bases, with 19 bases between them. CDR3 size: 16 residues. This clonotype was found a few times. The antigen remains unidentified. TCRdb itself ran the reads through MiXCR, one entry per CDR3 protein. Counted here are 450,000 to 600,000 distinct CDR3 sequences, under 45% occurring once; the ten biggest clones make up 35% to 50%. The source of this sequence is a human donor in good health (CMV status not recorded). Some clones in this sample may be carry-over from other donors' samples. The chain recombines TRBV12-3 or TRBV12-4 with TRBJ2-3; no clear D gene. This specimen consisted of cultured PBMCs, obtained from culture after CMV antigen stimulation. The CDR3 sequence: CASRTQPGIFTDTQYF. The CDR3 DNA reads as TGTGCCAGCAGGACACAGCCGGGTATTTTTACAGATACGCAGTATTTT.